One and the same sample provided the 20 T cell receptor beta chains below, sequenced in a study of blood T cell repertoires in COVID-19. Only in-frame clones appear in the TCRdb table, and some are missing; sequencing was by immunoSEQ multiplex PCR. The sample lists roughly 100,000 clones, approximately 80% occurring once. Sequencing input: peripheral blood. These receptors were taken from a woman older than 75 with active or convalescent COVID-19.

The chain employs TRBV6-5 and TRBJ2-5; D possibly corresponds to TRBD1 (5 bases). This CDR3 region has 15 residues. Trimming cost V 6 bases and J 5 bases, with 19 bases left between them. Germline V gene sequence: CDR1 MNHEY, CDR2 SVGAGI. CDR3 sequence reads: CASREEGARWETQYF. The CDR3 DNA reads TGTGCCAGCAGAGAGGAAGGGGCGCGCTGGGAGACCCAGTACTTC.

The V gene is TRBV2, the J gene TRBJ1-1, with 7 nucleotides matching TRBD1. CDR3 size: 12 residues. V was pared by 11 bases and J by 0 bases, with 3 bases of the junction left unmatched. Germline CDR1 and CDR2: SNHLY and FYNNEI. CDR3 DNA sequence: TGTGCCGAGACAGGGATGAACACTGAAGCTTTCTTT. Translating gives CAETGMNTEAFF.

The chain recombines TRBV7-2 with TRBJ1-2, with 9 positions matching TRBD1. Germline loops: CDR1 SGHTA, CDR2 FQGNSA. V lost 5 bases and J lost 1; bases outside the gene matches: 8. The CDR3 has 16 residues. The CDR3 protein is CASSDRTTGGNYGYTF. The CDR3 DNA reads TGTGCCAGCAGCGATAGAACGACAGGGGGTAACTATGGCTACACCTTC.

Note on this clone: One end of the junction fails to match germline, which may point to a read error. This chain links TRBV7-3 with TRBJ1-1; a weak D match, TRBD1 (5 bases). The germline V gene has CDR1 SGHTA and CDR2 FQGTGA. The length of the CDR3 is 13 residues. The CDR3 reads CASSLLGGTPPSF. CDR3 sequence (DNA): TGTGCCAGCAGCTTATTAGGCGGGACCCCACCCAGCTTT. The full variable domain, its missing parts supplied by reference TRBV7-3 and TRBJ1-1, is GAGVSQTPSNKVTEKGKYVELRCDPISGHTALYWYRQSLGQGPEFLIYFQGTGAADDSGLPNDRFFAVRPEGSVSTLKIQRTERGDSAVYLCASSLLGGTPPSFGQGTRLTVV.

The V gene is TRBV29-1, the J gene TRBJ1-3, with unresolved D. The CDR3 has 13 residues. The germline CDR1 and CDR2 sequences are SQVTM and ANQGSEA. Trimming shortened V by 5 bases and J by 0 bases, and 8 bases separated the two germline ends. This CDR3 reads CSVRDNSGNTIYF. The CDR3 nucleotides read TGCAGCGTTCGAGACAACTCTGGAAACACCATATATTTT.

This sequence joins TRBV3-1 (or the pseudogene TRBV3-2) and TRBJ1-5; 9 nucleotides agree with TRBD1. Germline values: CDR1 LGHDT, CDR2 YNNKEL (reference sequence). V lost 4 bases to trimming and J lost 4 bases; unmatched junction nucleotides: 2. The CDR3 runs 14 residues. Here the CDR3 reads CASSLGQGNQPQHF. In DNA, the CDR3 is TGTGCCAGCAGCCTGGGACAGGGAAATCAGCCCCAGCATTTT.

The chain employs TRBV11-2 and TRBJ2-4; 9 positions match TRBD2. Germline V CDR1 and CDR2: SGHAT, FQNNGV. After removal of 5 bases from V and 0 bases from J, the junction contained 11 bases not matched to a gene. The CDR3 is 18 amino acids. CDR3 DNA: TGTGCCAGCAGCCGAGGAAGCGGGGGGACTCTAGCCAAAAACATTCAGTACTTC. This codes for CASSRGSGGTLAKNIQYF. The variable domain in full, with the rest retrieved from reference TRBV11-2 and TRBJ2-4, is EAGVAQSPRYKIIEKRQSVAFWCNPISGHATLYWYQQILGQGPKLLIQFQNNGVVDDSQLPKDRFSAERLKGVDSTLKIQPAKLEDSAVYLCASSRGSGGTLAKNIQYFGAGTRLSVL.

This chain uses TRBV24-1 with TRBJ2-1; 8 nucleotides match TRBD2. Looked up from germline, CDR1 is KGHDR and CDR2 is SFDVKD. CDR3 length equals 13 residues. V lost 7 bases and J lost 6; bases outside the gene matches: 4. The CDR3: CATSLAGGNEQFF. The CDR3 nucleotides are TGTGCCACCAGCCTGGCGGGAGGCAATGAGCAGTTCTTC.

This rearrangement joins TRBV5-1 to TRBJ1-4, with a possible D match to TRBD1 (5 bases). Trimming pared 4 bases from V and 8 bases from J, leaving 18 bases between. Germline V lookup: CDR1 SGHRS, CDR2 YFSETQ. The CDR3 covers 15 residues. Here the CDR3 DNA reads TGCGCCAGCAGCCCCGGCAGGGTGGGAAGAGAAAAACTGTTTTTT. Amino acids: CASSPGRVGREKLFF.

J is TRBJ1-1 and V is TRBV11-2, with a possible D match to TRBD1 (6 bases). Germline assignment: CDR1 SGHAT and CDR2 FQNNGV. V lost 4 bases to trimming and J lost 2 bases, with 11 bases between them. This CDR3 is 14 amino acids long. CDR3 nucleotide sequence: TGTGCCAGCAGCTCCCTCAGGGGAAACACTGAAGCTTTCTTT. Its protein product is CASSSLRGNTEAFF.

The rearrangement links TRBV5-4 to TRBJ1-2; perhaps TRBD1 as D (5 bases). Trimming shortened V by 3 bases and J by 8 bases, and 14 bases separated the two germline ends. The CDR3 length is 13 residues. Germline V gives CDR1 SGHNT, CDR2 YYREEE (reference sequence). Here the CDR3 DNA reads TGTGCCAGCAGCTCGTACGGGGGGGTAGGCTACACCTTC. Translating it yields CASSSYGGVGYTF.

Here the CDR3 reads CAIAVKRENEQFF. The CDR3 DNA reads TGTGCCATCGCTGTTAAGCGGGAGAATGAGCAGTTCTTC. J is TRBJ2-1 and V is TRBV10-3, with 8 bases fitting TRBD2. The V gene end was trimmed by 8 bases and the J gene end by 7 bases; junction bases not matched to a gene: 7. Germline V lookup: CDR1 ENHRY, CDR2 SYGVKD. This CDR3 has 13 residues.

This chain links TRBV5-1 with TRBJ1-2, with 7 bases lining up with TRBD1. CDR1 and CDR2 from the germline V gene are SGHRS and YFSETQ. The trim removed 4 bases at V and 6 bases at J, leaving 9 bases unmatched. The CDR3 spans 14 residues. The CDR3 DNA sequence: TGCGCCAGCAGCCCAGTCGAGACAGGGCATGGCTACACCTTC. As protein: CASSPVETGHGYTF.

The chain uses TRBV7-2 and TRBJ2-4; D is possibly TRBD1 (6 bases). Germline V gene data show CDR1 as SGHTA and CDR2 as FQGNSA. The CDR3 totals 15 residues. The V and J ends lost 1 base and 7 bases respectively, with 14 bases between them. The chain's CDR3 is CASSLEGTGKNIQYF. The CDR3 nucleotides read TGTGCCAGCAGCTTAGAGGGTACAGGGAAGAACATTCAGTACTTC. Complete variable domain (other parts from reference TRBV7-2 and TRBJ2-4): GAGVSQSPSNKVTEKGKDVELRCDPISGHTALYWYRQSLGQGLEFLIYFQGNSAPDKSGLPSDRFSAERTGGSVSTLTIQRTQQEDSAVYLCASSLEGTGKNIQYFGAGTRLSVL.

The chain carries TRBV28 and TRBJ2-6; tentative D call: TRBD1 (5 bases). CDR1 is MDHEN and CDR2 is SYDVKM in the germline V gene. V was trimmed by 7 bases and J by 2 bases, leaving 9 bases between them. The CDR3 is 14 amino acids. In DNA, the CDR3 is TGTGCCAGCATATCAGGGACTGGGGCCAACGTCCTGACTTTC. It specifies CASISGTGANVLTF.

The genes are TRBV7-3 and TRBJ2-3; tentative D call: TRBD2 (7 bases). Trimming took 1 base from V and 3 from J, leaving 11 bases between them. The CDR3 totals 15 residues. Germline V CDR1 and CDR2: SGHTA, FQGTGA. CDR3 protein: CASSLRGGRTDTQYF. The CDR3 bases are TGTGCCAGCAGCTTAAGGGGGGGCCGGACAGATACGCAGTATTTT.

The chain couples TRBV30 to TRBJ2-2, with D hard to call. Germline V gene lookup returns CDR1 GTSNPN and CDR2 SVGIG (reference sequence). The CDR3 covers 10 residues. The CDR3 DNA reads TGTGCTCTCCGGACCGGGGAGCTGTTTTTT. This encodes CALRTGELFF.

The genes are TRBV10-3 and TRBJ1-6; TRBD1 aligns across 9 bases. The CDR3 length is 13 residues. Germline V gene lookup returns CDR1 ENHRY and CDR2 SYGVKD. Trimming removed 10 bases from V and 10 bases from J; junction bases left unmatched: 8. CDR3 region: CASNRDRESPLHF. In nucleotides, the CDR3 is TGTGCCAGCAACCGGGACAGGGAATCACCCCTCCACTTT.

The V call is TRBV5-1, the J call TRBJ1-6; TRBD1 matches 8 bases. CDR1 is SGHRS and CDR2 is YFSETQ in the germline V gene. The CDR3 contains 15 residues. The ends lost 0 bases at V and 10 bases at J; junction bases unmatched: 6. The CDR3 here is CASSLGTGFGSPLHF. CDR3 bases: TGCGCCAGCAGCTTGGGGACAGGGTTCGGCTCACCCCTCCACTTT.

The J gene is TRBJ1-2, the V gene TRBV5-1; 10 bases line up with TRBD1. Germline-derived CDR1 and CDR2 are SGHRS and YFSETQ. Trimming took 6 bases from V and 10 from J; bases not matched to a gene: 9. The CDR3 is 13 amino acids. CDR3 sequence: CASTPSGQGDYTF. CDR3 nucleotides: TGCGCCAGCACCCCGAGCGGACAGGGGGACTACACCTTC.